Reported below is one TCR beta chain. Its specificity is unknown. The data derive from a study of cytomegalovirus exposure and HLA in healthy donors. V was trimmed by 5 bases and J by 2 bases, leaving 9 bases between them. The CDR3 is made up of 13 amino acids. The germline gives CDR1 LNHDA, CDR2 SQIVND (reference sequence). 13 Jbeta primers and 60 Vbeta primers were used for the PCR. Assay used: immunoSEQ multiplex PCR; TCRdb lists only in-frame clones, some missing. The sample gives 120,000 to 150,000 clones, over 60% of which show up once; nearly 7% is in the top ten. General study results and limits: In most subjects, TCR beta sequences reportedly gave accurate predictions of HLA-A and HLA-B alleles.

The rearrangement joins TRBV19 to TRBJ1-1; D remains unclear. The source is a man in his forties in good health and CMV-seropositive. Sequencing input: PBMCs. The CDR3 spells CASSSGSNTEAFF. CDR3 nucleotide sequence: TGTGCCAGTAGTTCCGGGAGTAACACTGAAGCTTTCTTT.